The 7 T cell receptor beta chains given below trace back to one sample, sequenced in a study of cytomegalovirus exposure and HLA in healthy donors. Produced via immunoSEQ multiplex PCR; TCRdb's table is partial and in-frame only. The sample gives about 160,000 clones, around four fifths of which show up once; around 2.4% is in the top ten. The sequenced material came from PBMCs. The receptors originated from a man aged 30-40 years in good health and CMV-seropositive.

The rearrangement joins TRBV9 to TRBJ1-3; 9 bases are shared with TRBD1. Unmatched junction bases numbered 4, after V lost 0 bases and J lost 3 bases. Germline V CDR1 and CDR2: SGDLS, YYNGEE. There are 16 residues in the CDR3. CDR3 in DNA: TGTGCCAGCAGCGTAGAGGGACAGGGATATGGAAACACCATATATTTT. Translated: CASSVEGQGYGNTIYF.

The chain links TRBV6-5 to TRBJ2-7; weak D call: TRBD1 (5 bases). Germline V CDR1 and CDR2: MNHEY, SVGAGI. Trimming took 0 bases from V and 2 from J, leaving 8 bases between them. CDR3 length: 14 amino acids. The CDR3 coding sequence is TGTGCCAGCAGTTACTCCGCCAGGGCCTACGAGCAGTACTTC. Encoded protein: CASSYSARAYEQYF.

This clone came up a few times. The chain joins TRBV7-8 to TRBJ1-5, with D hard to call. Looked up from germline, CDR1 is SGHVS and CDR2 is FQNEAQ. V lost 5 bases to trimming and J lost 5 bases, with 10 bases between them. CDR3 length equals 13 residues. CDR3 sequence: CASSQTPDQPQHF. The CDR3 DNA is TGTGCCAGCAGCCAGACACCCGATCAGCCCCAGCATTTT.

The chain combines TRBV20-1 with TRBJ2-1; unclear D gene. The CDR3 runs 10 residues. In germline, CDR1 is DFQATT, CDR2 SNEGSKA (reference sequence). With 3 bases removed from V and 8 bases from J, the gap between germline ends came to 5 bases. CDR3 residues: CSASPYEQFF. The DNA of the CDR3 is TGCAGTGCTAGTCCGTATGAGCAGTTCTTC.

The chain carries TRBV11-2 and TRBJ2-3; D is possibly TRBD1 (5 bases). V gave up 0 bases and J gave up 1 base, with 8 bases separating them. This CDR3 region has 15 residues. Germline loops: CDR1 SGHAT, CDR2 FQNNGV. DNA of the CDR3: TGTGCCAGCAGCTTAGAGGGCAGGGGCACAGATACGCAGTATTTT. Residues: CASSLEGRGTDTQYF. Full variable domain (missing parts from reference TRBV11-2 and TRBJ2-3): EAGVAQSPRYKIIEKRQSVAFWCNPISGHATLYWYQQILGQGPKLLIQFQNNGVVDDSQLPKDRFSAERLKGVDSTLKIQPAKLEDSAVYLCASSLEGRGTDTQYFGPGTRLTVL.

The chain carries TRBV19 and TRBJ1-1; D is uncertain. CDR1 and CDR2 (germline): LNHDA, SQIVND (reference sequence). The CDR3 is made up of 15 amino acids. V was pared by 0 bases and J by 0 bases, with 8 bases between. The CDR3: CASSIEAVMNTEAFF. CDR3 bases: TGTGCCAGTAGTATAGAGGCAGTAATGAACACTGAAGCTTTCTTT. The full variable domain, with the rest looked up from reference TRBV19 and TRBJ1-1, is DGGITQSPKYLFRKEGQNVTLSCEQNLNHDAMYWYRQDPGQGLRLIYYSQIVNDFQKGDIAEGYSVSREKKESFPLTVTSAQKNPTAFYLCASSIEAVMNTEAFFGQGTRLTVV.

This rearrangement joins TRBV11-2 to TRBJ1-2; possible D gene TRBD1, 5 bases. CDR1 is SGHAT, CDR2 FQNNGV, per germline. Trimming left V 1 base short and J 4 bases short, with 10 bases between. The CDR3 covers 14 residues. The CDR3, as DNA: TGTGCCAGCAGCTTAGGTAGGGGCGCCTATGGCTACACCTTC. The encoded protein is CASSLGRGAYGYTF. Full variable domain (missing parts from reference TRBV11-2 and TRBJ1-2): EAGVAQSPRYKIIEKRQSVAFWCNPISGHATLYWYQQILGQGPKLLIQFQNNGVVDDSQLPKDRFSAERLKGVDSTLKIQPAKLEDSAVYLCASSLGRGAYGYTFGSGTRLTVV.